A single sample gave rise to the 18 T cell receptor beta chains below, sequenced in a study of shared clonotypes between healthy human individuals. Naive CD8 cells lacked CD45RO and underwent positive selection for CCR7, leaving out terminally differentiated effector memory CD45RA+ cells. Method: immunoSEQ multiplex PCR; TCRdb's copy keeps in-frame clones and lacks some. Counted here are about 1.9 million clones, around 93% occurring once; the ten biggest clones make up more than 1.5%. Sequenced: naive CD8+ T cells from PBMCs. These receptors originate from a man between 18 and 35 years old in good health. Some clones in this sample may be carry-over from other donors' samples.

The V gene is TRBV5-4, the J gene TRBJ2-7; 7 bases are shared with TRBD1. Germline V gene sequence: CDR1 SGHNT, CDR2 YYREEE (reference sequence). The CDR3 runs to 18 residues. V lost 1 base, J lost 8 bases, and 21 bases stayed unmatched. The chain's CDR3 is CASSLLPSAGTELTKQYF. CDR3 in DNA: TGTGCCAGCAGCTTGCTCCCCTCCGCCGGGACAGAGCTTACGAAGCAGTACTTC.

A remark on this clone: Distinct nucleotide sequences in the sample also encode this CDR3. The CDR3 here is CASSLAQPQHF. The CDR3 nucleotides read TGTGCCAGCAGCTTGGCTCAGCCCCAGCATTTT. The chain has TRBV5-8 and TRBJ1-5; the D is unclear. Trimming cost V 0 bases and J 6 bases, with 1 base left between them. CDR3 length: 11 amino acids. Germline V gives CDR1 SGHTS, CDR2 YDEGEE. The full variable domain, completed using reference TRBV5-8 and TRBJ1-5, is EAGVTQSPTHLIKTRGQQATLRCSPISGHTSVYWYQQALGLGLQFLLWYDEGEERNRGNFPPRFSGRQFPNYSSELNVNALELEDSALYLCASSLAQPQHFGDGTRLSIL.

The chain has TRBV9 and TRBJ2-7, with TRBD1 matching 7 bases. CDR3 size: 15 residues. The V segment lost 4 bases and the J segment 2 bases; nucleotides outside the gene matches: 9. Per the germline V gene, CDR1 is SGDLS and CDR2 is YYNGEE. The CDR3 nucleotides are TGTGCCAGCAGCTCATGGACAGGAGAGACCTACGAGCAGTACTTC. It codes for CASSSWTGETYEQYF.

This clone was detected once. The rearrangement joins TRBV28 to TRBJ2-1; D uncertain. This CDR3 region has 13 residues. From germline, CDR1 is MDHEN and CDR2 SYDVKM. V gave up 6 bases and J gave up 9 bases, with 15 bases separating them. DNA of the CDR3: TGTGCCAGCAGCCCTATTGTAGGGTCTGAGCAGTTCTTC. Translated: CASSPIVGSEQFF.

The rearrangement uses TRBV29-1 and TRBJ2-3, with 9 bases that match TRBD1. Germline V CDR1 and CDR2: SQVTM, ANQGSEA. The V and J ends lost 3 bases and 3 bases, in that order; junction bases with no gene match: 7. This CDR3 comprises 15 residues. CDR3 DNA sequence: TGCAGCGTTGACGGACAGGGGCGATTTACAGATACGCAGTATTTT. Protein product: CSVDGQGRFTDTQYF.

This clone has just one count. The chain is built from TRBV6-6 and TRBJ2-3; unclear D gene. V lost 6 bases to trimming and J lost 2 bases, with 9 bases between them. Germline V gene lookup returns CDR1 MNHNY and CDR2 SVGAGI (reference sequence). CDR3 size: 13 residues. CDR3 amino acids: CASSQIFTDTQYF. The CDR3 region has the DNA TGTGCCAGCAGCCAAATATTCACAGATACGCAGTATTTT.

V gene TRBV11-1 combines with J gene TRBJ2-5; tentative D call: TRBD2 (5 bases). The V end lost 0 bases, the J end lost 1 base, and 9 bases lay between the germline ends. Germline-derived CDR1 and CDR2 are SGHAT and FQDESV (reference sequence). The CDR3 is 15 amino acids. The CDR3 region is CASSLAGLAQETQYF. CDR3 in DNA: TGTGCCAGCAGCTTAGCCGGGCTAGCCCAAGAGACCCAGTACTTC.

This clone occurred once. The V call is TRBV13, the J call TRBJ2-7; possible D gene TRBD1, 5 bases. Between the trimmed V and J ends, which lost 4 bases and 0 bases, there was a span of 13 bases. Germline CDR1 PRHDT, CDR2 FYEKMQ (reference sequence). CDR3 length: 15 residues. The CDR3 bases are TGTGCCAGCAGCTACCACCGAGACAGCTCCTACGAGCAGTACTTC. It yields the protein CASSYHRDSSYEQYF.

The CDR3, as DNA: TGCGCCAGCAGCCCGCTACAGGGTCACGCCGCCAATGAGCAGTTCTTC. It translates to CASSPLQGHAANEQFF. The chain recombines TRBV5-1 with TRBJ2-1; weak D call: TRBD1 (6 bases). The germline V gene encodes CDR1 SGHRS and CDR2 YFSETQ. CDR3 length: 16 residues. The V gene lost 4 bases and the J gene lost 6 bases, with 20 bases spanning the gap. Full variable domain (rest looked up from reference TRBV5-1 and TRBJ2-1): KAGVTQTPRYLIKTRGQQVTLSCSPISGHRSVSWYQQTPGQGLQFLFEYFSETQRNKGNFPGRFSGRQFSNSRSEMNVSTLELGDSALYLCASSPLQGHAANEQFFGPGTRLTVL.

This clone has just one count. CDR3 DNA sequence: TGTGCCAGCAGAGAGCAGGAGACGTCTGGGGCCAACGTCCTGACTTTC. Its translation is CASREQETSGANVLTF. This chain uses TRBV28 with TRBJ2-6; no reliable D call. V was trimmed by 6 bases and J by 1 base, leaving 13 bases between them. Germline V gives CDR1 MDHEN, CDR2 SYDVKM. This CDR3 is built from 16 residues.

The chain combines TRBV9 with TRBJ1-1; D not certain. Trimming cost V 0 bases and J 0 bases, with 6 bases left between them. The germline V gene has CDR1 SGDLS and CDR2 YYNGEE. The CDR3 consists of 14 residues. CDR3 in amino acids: CASSVGLMNTEAFF. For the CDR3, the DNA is TGTGCCAGCAGCGTAGGCCTTATGAACACTGAAGCTTTCTTT.

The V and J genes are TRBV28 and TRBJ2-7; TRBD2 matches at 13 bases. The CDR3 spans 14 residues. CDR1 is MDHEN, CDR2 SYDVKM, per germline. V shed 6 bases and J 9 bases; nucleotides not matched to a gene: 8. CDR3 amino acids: CASSPAGTSGAQYF. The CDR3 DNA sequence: TGTGCCAGCAGCCCCGCCGGGACTAGCGGGGCGCAGTACTTC.

The CDR3 sequence is CASNDRGRGEAFF. For the CDR3, the DNA is TGTGCCAGCAACGATCGGGGGAGGGGTGAAGCTTTCTTT. The chain employs TRBV28 and TRBJ1-1; D might be TRBD1 (5 bases). The V end was cut by 7 bases, the J end by 7 bases, with 16 bases between. This CDR3 region has 13 residues. Per the germline V gene, CDR1 is MDHEN and CDR2 is SYDVKM.

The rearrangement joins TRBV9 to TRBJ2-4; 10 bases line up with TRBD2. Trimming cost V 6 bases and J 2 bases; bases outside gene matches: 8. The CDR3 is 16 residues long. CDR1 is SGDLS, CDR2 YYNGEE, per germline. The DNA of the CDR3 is TGTGCCAGCATCCGAGCGGGAGGGCAGTCCAAAAACATTCAGTACTTC. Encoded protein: CASIRAGGQSKNIQYF.

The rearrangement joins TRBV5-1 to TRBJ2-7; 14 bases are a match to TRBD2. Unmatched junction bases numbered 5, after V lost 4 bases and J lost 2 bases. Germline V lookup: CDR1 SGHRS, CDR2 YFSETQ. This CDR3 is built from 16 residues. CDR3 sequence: CASSPGLAGAPYEQYF. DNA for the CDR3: TGCGCCAGCAGCCCGGGACTAGCGGGAGCCCCCTACGAGCAGTACTTC.

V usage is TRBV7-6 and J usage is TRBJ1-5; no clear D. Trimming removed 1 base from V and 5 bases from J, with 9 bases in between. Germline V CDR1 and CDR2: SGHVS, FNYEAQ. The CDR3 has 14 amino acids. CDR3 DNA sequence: TGTGCCAGCAGCTTAGGAGGGTTGGATCAGCCCCAGCATTTT. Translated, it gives CASSLGGLDQPQHF.

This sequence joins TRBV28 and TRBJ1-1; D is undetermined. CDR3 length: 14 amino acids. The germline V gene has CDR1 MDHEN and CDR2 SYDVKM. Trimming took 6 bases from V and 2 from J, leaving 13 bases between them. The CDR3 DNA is TGTGCCAGCAGAATCTGGGGTAGTAACACTGAAGCTTTCTTT. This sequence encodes CASRIWGSNTEAFF.

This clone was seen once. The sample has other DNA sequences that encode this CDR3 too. The CDR3 loop is CASSLGANTGELFF. The CDR3 coding sequence is TGTGCCAGCAGTTTAGGAGCGAACACCGGGGAGCTGTTTTTT. The chain employs TRBV28 and TRBJ2-2; no clear D. Trimming removed 2 bases from V and 0 bases from J, with 4 bases in between. Germline V gene lookup returns CDR1 MDHEN and CDR2 SYDVKM. The CDR3 is 14 residues long. Based on the CDR3 plus reference TRBV28 and TRBJ2-2, the full variable domain is DVKVTQSSRYLVKRTGEKVFLECVQDMDHENMFWYRQDPGLGLRLIYFSYDVKMKEKGDIPEGYSVSREKKERFSLILESASTNQTSMYLCASSLGANTGELFFGEGSRLTVL.